This T cell receptor (beta chain) was profiled in a study of cytomegalovirus exposure and HLA in healthy donors. Broader study findings: In a later analysis, first-cohort TCR clusters were found to tend to co-occur in the 100 to 150 validation repertoires. Rarity held for most TCR sequences, but there were some public TCRs that occurred in many donors. In vitro checks showed that a few CMV-associated chains really do target CMV antigens.

The repertoire was sequenced with immunoSEQ multiplex PCR; TCRdb's copy has only in-frame clones and lacks some. The table includes roughly 310,000 clones, around 90% detected once. This CDR3 has 14 amino acids. The trim removed 4 bases at V and 5 bases at J, leaving 5 bases unmatched. Germline CDR1 MNHEY, CDR2 SMNVEV (reference sequence). The table lists this clone with a count of one. No antigen is known for it. J is TRBJ2-1 and V is TRBV27; 7 bases match TRBD1. Sequences were obtained from PBMCs. The TCR originated in a man aged 25-45 years in good health and CMV-seronegative. The DNA of the CDR3 is TGTGCCAGCAGTTCTCCGGGACAGAACAATGAGCAGTTCTTC. It codes for CASSSPGQNNEQFF.